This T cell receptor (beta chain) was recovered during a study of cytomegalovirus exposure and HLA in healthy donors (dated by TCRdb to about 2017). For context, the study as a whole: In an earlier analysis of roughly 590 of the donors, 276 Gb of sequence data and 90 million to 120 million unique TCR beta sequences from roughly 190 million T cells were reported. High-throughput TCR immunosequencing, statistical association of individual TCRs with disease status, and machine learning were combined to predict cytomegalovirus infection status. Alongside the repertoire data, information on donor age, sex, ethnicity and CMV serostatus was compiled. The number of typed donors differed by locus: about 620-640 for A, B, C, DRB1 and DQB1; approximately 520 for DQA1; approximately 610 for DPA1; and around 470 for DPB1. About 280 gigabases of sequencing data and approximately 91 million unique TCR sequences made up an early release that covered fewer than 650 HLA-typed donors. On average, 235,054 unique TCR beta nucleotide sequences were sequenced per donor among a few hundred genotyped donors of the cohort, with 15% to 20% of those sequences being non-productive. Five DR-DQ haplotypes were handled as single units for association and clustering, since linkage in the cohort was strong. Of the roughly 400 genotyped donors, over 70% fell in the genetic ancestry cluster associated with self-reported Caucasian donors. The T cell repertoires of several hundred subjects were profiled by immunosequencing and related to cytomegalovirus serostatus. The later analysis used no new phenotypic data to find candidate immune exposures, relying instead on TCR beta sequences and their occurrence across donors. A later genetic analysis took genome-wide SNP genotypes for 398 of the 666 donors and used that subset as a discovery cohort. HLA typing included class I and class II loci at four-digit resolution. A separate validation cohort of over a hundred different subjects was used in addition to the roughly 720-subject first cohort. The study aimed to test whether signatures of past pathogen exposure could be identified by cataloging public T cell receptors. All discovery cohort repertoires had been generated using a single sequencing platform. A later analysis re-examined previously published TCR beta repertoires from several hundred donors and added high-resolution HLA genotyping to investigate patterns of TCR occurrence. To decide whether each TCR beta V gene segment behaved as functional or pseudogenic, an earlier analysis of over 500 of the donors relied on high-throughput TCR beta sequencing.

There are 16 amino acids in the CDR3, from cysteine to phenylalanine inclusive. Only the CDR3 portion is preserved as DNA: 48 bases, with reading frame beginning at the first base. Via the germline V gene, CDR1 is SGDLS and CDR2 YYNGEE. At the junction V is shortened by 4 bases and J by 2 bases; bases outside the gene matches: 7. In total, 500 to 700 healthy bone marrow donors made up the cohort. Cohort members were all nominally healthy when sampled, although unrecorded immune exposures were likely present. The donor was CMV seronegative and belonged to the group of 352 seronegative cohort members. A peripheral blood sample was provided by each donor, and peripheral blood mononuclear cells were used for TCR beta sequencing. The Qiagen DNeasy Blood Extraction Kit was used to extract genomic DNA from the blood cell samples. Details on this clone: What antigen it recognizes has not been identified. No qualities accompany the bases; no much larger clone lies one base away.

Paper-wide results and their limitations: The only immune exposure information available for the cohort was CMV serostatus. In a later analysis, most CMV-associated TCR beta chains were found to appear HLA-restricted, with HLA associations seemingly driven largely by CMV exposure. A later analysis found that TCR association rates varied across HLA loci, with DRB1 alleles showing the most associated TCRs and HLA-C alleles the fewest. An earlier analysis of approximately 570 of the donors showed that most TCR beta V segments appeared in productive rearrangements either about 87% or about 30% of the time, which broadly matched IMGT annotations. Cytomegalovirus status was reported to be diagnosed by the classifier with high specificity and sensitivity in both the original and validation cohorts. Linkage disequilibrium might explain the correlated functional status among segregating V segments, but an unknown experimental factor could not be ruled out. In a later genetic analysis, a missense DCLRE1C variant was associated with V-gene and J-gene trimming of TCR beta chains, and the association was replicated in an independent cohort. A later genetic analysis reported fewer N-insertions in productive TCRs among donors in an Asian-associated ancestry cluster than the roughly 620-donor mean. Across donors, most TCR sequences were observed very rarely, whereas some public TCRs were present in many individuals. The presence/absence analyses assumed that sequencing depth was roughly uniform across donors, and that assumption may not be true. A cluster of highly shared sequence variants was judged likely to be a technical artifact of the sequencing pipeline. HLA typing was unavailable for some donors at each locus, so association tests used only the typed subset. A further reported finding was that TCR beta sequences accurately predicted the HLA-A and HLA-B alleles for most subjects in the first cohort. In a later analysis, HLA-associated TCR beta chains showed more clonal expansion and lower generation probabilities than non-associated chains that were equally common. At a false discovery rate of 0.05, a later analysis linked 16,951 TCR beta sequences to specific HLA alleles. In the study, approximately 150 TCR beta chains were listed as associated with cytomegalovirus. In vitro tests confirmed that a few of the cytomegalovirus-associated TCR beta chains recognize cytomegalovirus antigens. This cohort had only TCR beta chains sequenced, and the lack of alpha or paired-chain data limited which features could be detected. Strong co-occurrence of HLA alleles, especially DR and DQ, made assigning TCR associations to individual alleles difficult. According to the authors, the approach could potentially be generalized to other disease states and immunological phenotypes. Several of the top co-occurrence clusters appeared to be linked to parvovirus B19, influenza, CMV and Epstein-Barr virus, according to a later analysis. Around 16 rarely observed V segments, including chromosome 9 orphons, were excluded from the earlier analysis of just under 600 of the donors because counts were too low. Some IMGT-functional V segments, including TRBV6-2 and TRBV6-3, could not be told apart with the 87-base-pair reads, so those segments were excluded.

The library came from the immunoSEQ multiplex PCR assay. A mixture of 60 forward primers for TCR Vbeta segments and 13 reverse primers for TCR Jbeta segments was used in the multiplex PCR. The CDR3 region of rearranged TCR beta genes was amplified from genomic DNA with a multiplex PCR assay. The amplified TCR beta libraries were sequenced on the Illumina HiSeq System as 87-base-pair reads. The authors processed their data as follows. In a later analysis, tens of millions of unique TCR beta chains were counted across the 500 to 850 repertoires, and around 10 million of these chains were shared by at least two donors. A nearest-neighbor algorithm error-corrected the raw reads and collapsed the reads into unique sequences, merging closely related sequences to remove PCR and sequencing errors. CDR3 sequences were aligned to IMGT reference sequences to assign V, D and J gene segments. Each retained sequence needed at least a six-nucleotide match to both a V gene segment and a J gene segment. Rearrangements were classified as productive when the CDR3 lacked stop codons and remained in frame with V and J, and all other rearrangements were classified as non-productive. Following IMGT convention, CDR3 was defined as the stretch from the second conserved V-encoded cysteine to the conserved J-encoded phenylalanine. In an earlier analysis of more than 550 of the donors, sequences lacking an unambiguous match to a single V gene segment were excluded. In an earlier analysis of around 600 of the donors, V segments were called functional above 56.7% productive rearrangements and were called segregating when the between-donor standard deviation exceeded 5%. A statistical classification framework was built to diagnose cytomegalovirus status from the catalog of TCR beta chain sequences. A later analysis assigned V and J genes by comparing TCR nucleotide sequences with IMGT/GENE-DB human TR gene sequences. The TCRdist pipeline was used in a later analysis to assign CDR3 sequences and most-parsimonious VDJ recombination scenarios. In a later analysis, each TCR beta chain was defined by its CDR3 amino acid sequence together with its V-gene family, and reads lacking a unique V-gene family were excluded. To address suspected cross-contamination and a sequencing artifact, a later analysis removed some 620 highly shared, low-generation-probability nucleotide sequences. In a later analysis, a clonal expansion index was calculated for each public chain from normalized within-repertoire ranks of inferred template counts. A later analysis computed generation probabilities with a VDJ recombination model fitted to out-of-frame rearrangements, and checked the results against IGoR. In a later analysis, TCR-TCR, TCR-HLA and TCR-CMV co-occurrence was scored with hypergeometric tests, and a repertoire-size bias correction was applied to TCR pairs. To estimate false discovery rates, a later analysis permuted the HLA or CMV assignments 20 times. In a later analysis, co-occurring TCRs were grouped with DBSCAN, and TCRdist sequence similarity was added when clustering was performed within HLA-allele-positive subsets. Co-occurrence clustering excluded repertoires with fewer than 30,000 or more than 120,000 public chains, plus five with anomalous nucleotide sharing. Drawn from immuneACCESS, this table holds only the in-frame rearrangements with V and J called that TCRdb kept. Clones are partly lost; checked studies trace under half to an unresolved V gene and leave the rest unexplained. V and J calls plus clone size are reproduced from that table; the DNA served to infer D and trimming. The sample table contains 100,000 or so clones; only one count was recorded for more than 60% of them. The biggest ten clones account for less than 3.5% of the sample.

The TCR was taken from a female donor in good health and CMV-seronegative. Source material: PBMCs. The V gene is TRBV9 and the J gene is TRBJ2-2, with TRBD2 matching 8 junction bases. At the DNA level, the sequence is TGTGCCAGCAGCTCCCCGGCGGGGGGAAACACCGGGGAGCTGTTTTTT. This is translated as CASSSPAGGNTGELFF.